This TCR beta chain was captured by sequencing in a study of OX40 agonist ivuxolimab in advanced cancers. Trimming removed 5 bases from V and 0 bases from J, with 21 bases in between. Per the germline V gene, CDR1 is SEHNR and CDR2 is FQNEAQ (reference sequence). This CDR3 region has 18 residues. Study outcomes and limitations: Among the least clonally expanded were partial responders at 0.1-3.0 mg/kg.

TCRdb's table, derived via immunoSEQ multiplex PCR, lists solely in-frame clones and lacks some. The data show tens of thousands of clones, about 88% seen once. On this clone itself: Its specificity is not known.

Sample: CD4+ or CD8+ T cells sorted from blood, taken in a trial of the OX40 agonist ivuxolimab. The clonotype originates from an adult with an advanced solid tumor such as melanoma, head and neck, liver or kidney cancer. This sequence joins TRBV7-9 and TRBJ2-3, with a possible D match to TRBD1 (5 bases). In nucleotides, the CDR3 is TGTGCCAGCAGCCTCCTTGGGTGGGGCAGGAGAAGCACAGATACGCAGTATTTT. It is translated as CASSLLGWGRRSTDTQYF.